The source of this TCR beta chain is a study of cytomegalovirus exposure and HLA in healthy donors. V gave up 4 bases and J gave up 2 bases; unmatched junction bases: 4. The germline V gene encodes CDR1 ENHRY and CDR2 SYGVKD. The CDR3 totals 15 residues. Study outcomes and limitations: Follow-up analysis later connected one missense variant in DCLRE1C with trimming of TCR beta V- and J-genes. A later analysis by the authors found several of the most significant clusters apparently linked to common viral pathogens. In vitro, three CMV-associated chains proved specific for CMV antigens.

A note on this clone: The antigen remains undetermined.

Amplification used 60 Vbeta primers and 13 Jbeta primers. Here immunoSEQ multiplex PCR was the method, and the copy in TCRdb shows in-frame clones only, minus some. The top ten hold over 1.1% of the sample, which has some 190,000 clones, just over 75% seen once. V usage is TRBV10-3 and J usage is TRBJ2-7; the match to TRBD1 covers 11 bases. The source of this sequence is a man between 18 and 35 years old in good health and CMV-seronegative. The sample was PBMCs. CDR3 sequence: CAISGGDRGTYEQYF. The CDR3 region has the DNA TGTGCCATCAGTGGCGGGGACAGGGGGACCTACGAGCAGTACTTC.